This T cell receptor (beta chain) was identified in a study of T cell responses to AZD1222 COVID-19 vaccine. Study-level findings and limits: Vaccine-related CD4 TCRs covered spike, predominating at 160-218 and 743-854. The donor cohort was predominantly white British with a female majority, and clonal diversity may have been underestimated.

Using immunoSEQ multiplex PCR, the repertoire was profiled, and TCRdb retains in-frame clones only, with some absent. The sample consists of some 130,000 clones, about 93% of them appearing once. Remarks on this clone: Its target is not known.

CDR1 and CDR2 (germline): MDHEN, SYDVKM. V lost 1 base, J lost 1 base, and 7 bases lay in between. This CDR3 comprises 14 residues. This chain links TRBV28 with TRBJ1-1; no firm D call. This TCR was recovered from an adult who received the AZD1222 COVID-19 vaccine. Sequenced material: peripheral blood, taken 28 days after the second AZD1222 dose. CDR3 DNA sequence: TGTGCCAGCAGTTTATCTGGATGGAACACTGAAGCTTTCTTT. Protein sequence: CASSLSGWNTEAFF.